This T cell receptor beta chain came from a study of blood T cell repertoires in COVID-19. Profiled with immunoSEQ multiplex PCR; TCRdb holds only in-frame clones, not every one. The table lists 250,000 to 350,000 clones, around four fifths of them singletons. The receptor was derived from a woman between 45 and 60 years old with active or convalescent COVID-19. Input material: peripheral blood.

The CDR3 region is CASRKIQGLGPPLHF. CDR3 DNA sequence: TGTGCCAGCAGGAAGATACAGGGGCTCGGCCCACCCCTCCACTTT. V and J are TRBV27 and TRBJ1-6; TRBD1 matches at 7 bases. This CDR3 has 15 amino acids. Germline values: CDR1 MNHEY, CDR2 SMNVEV (reference sequence). V shed 6 bases and J 11 bases; nucleotides not matched to a gene: 13.